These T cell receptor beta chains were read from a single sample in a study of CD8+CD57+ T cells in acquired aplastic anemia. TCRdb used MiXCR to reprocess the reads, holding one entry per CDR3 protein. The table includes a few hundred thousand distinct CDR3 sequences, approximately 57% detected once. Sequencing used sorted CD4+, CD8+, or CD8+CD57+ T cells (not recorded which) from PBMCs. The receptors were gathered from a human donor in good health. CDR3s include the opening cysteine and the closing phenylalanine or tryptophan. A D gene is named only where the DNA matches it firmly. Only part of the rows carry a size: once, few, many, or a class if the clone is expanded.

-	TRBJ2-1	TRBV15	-	TGTGCCACTGGCAGAGTGGGGGGTTTGGACAATGAGCAGTTCTTC	CATGRVGGLDNEQFF
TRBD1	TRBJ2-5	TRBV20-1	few	TGCAGTGCTACCACCGGACAGGGAAGCCAAGAGACCCAGTACTTC	CSATTGQGSQETQYF
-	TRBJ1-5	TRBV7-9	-	TGTGCCAGCAGCTGGTCCTCGGATCAGCCCCAGCATTTT	CASSWSSDQPQHF
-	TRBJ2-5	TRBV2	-	-	CASMGVEAFFGQGTGETQYF
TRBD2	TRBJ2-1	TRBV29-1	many	TGCAGCGCATATAGCGGGGGGGCCGTCGATGAGCAGTTCTTC	CSAYSGGAVDEQFF
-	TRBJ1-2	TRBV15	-	TGTGCCACCAGCAGAGAGATCTACACCTTC	CATSREIYTF
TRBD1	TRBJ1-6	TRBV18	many	TGTGCCAGCTCGCGGACAGGGAGTAATTCACCCCTCCACTTT	CASSRTGSNSPLHF
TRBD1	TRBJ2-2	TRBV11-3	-	TGTGCCAGCAGCTTAGGCCGACCGGGACAGGGAGGGGAGCTGTTTTTT	CASSLGRPGQGGELFF
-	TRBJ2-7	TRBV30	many	TGTGCCTGGAGTGTAACGCGGGGGCTCGAGCAGTACTTC	CAWSVTRGLEQYF
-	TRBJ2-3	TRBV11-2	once	TGTGCCAGCAGCTTCTCTACCGGGGCCACGCAGTATTTT	CASSFSTGATQYF